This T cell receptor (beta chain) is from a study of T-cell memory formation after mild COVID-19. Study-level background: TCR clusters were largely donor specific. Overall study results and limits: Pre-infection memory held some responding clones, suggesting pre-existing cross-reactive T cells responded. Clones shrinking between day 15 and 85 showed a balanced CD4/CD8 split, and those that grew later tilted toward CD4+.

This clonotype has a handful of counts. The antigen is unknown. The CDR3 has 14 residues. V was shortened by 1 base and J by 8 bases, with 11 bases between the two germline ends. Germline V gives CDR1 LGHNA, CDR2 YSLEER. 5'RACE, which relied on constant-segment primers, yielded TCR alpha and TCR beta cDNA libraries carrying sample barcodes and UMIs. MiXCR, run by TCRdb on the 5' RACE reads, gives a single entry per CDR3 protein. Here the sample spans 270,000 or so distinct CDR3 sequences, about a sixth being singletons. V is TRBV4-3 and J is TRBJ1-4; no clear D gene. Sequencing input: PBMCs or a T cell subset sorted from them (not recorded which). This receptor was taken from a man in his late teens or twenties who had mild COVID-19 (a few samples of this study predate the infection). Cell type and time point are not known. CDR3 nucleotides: TGCGCCAGCAGCCAAGTTCGGGCAGACGAAAAACTGTTTTTT. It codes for CASSQVRADEKLFF.